This note documents a single T cell receptor beta chain sequence. Antigen: not known. Use of 60 Vbeta and 13 Jbeta primers characterized the PCR. The table came from immunoSEQ multiplex PCR; TCRdb's copy has only in-frame clones and leaves some out. Of under 200,000 clones in the sample, about nine tenths are singletons; the top ten hold 0.9% to 1.2%. The CDR3 has 16 amino acids. V shed 3 bases and J 3 bases; nucleotides not matched to a gene: 8. The data were taken from a study of cytomegalovirus exposure and HLA in healthy donors. Study results and limitations: A few CMV-associated chains were confirmed in vitro to be specific for CMV antigens. Some V segments, TRBV6-2 and TRBV6-3 among them, were indistinguishable and were therefore excluded.

The rearrangement uses TRBV5-3 and TRBJ2-5; 10 nucleotides agree with TRBD2. TRBV5-3 is classed as an ORF, of uncertain function. What was sequenced was PBMCs. This TCR was recovered from a boy younger than 10 in good health and CMV-seronegative. For the CDR3, the DNA is TGTGCCAGAAGCTCCAAGCCTCTAGCGGGAGAAGAGACCCAGTACTTC. Protein product: CARSSKPLAGEETQYF.